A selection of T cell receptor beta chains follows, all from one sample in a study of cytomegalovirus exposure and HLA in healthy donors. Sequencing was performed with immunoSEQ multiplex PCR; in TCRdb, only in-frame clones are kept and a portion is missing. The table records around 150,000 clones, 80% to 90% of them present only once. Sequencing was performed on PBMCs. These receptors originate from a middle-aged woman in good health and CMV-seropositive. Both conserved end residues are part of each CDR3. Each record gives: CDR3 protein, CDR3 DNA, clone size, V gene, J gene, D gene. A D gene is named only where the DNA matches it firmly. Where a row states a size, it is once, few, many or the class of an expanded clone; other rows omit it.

CASSPTGHRNEKLFF	TGTGCCAGCAGCCCAACGGGACACCGGAATGAAAAACTGTTTTTT	.	TRBV7-8	TRBJ1-4	.
CASSAGPGTSGLNEQFF	TGTGCCAGCAGCGCCGGGCCCGGGACTAGCGGGCTAAATGAGCAGTTCTTC	once	TRBV9	TRBJ2-1	TRBD2
CASSVPSGGTEAFF	TGTGCCAGCAGCGTCCCATCAGGAGGCACTGAAGCTTTCTTT	.	TRBV5-4	TRBJ1-1	.
CASSLGSDLAGYTF	TGTGCCAGCAGTTTAGGGTCGGATCTAGCGGGCTACACCTTC	few	TRBV28	TRBJ1-2	.
CAWTLTGRGGTDTQYF	TGTGCCTGGACCCTTACTGGGCGGGGGGGCACAGATACGCAGTATTTT	.	TRBV30	TRBJ2-3	TRBD2
CAARGQPNEKLFF	TGTGCCGCTCGGGGACAGCCTAATGAAAAACTGTTTTTT	.	TRBV10-3	TRBJ1-4	TRBD1
CASSEAGGAWGAFF	TGTGCCAGCAGTGAAGCTGGGGGGGCGTGGGGAGCTTTCTTT	.	TRBV6-1	TRBJ1-1	.
CASSLGLAGGKEYEQYF	TGTGCCAGCAGCTTAGGGCTAGCGGGGGGAAAAGAGTACGAGCAGTACTTC	.	TRBV7-9	TRBJ2-7	TRBD2
CASDSLGGGLGNEQFF	TGTGCCAGCGATTCTCTGGGGGGAGGTCTGGGCAATGAGCAGTTCTTC	.	TRBV2	TRBJ2-1	.
CASSQEGRDYGYTF	TGTGCCAGCAGCCAAGAGGGCAGGGACTATGGCTACACCTTC	few	TRBV4-2	TRBJ1-2	.
CASLGGAGQPQHF	TGTGCCAGCCTCGGGGGGGCGGGTCAGCCCCAGCATTTT	.	TRBV27	TRBJ1-5	.
CASSASQGAYNEQFF	TGTGCCAGCAGCGCCTCCCAGGGGGCCTACAATGAGCAGTTCTTC	.	TRBV6-1	TRBJ2-1	TRBD1
CASSISQWGLKPQPQHF	TGTGCCAGTAGTATATCCCAGTGGGGACTAAAGCCCCAGCCCCAGCATTTT	.	TRBV19	TRBJ1-5	.
CASTSSWAETQYF	TGTGCCAGCACGTCCTCCTGGGCAGAGACCCAGTACTTC	.	TRBV5-4	TRBJ2-5	.
CASSAAGQGNEKLFF	TGTGCCAGCAGCGCAGCGGGACAGGGGAATGAAAAACTGTTTTTT	.	TRBV9	TRBJ1-4	TRBD1
CASMGQGDQLFF	TGTGCCAGCATGGGACAGGGAGACCAACTGTTTTTT	.	TRBV28	TRBJ1-4	TRBD1
CASRLDSHSYEQYF	TGTGCCAGCAGACTGGACAGTCACTCCTACGAGCAGTACTTC	.	TRBV6-6	TRBJ2-7	.
CASSLPLGLAGNSDTQYF	TGTGCCAGCAGCCTCCCCCTTGGACTAGCGGGGAATTCGGATACGCAGTATTTT	.	TRBV5-6	TRBJ2-3	TRBD2
CASTTGQGLGTDTQYF	TGTGCCAGTACAACCGGCCAGGGGTTGGGCACAGATACGCAGTATTTT	.	TRBV19	TRBJ2-3	.
CASSATGGGYEQYF	TGTGCCAGCAGTGCCACAGGGGGCGGCTACGAGCAGTACTTC	.	TRBV6-1	TRBJ2-7	TRBD1
CASTEQGNTEAFF	TGTGCCAGCACTGAACAGGGAAACACTGAAGCTTTCTTT	.	TRBV25-1	TRBJ1-1	.
CASSPNAPGSGNTIYF	TGTGCCAGCTCACCGAACGCCCCAGGTTCTGGAAACACCATATATTTT	.	TRBV18	TRBJ1-3	.
CASTPSGTLGYTF	TGTGCCAGCACTCCATCAGGTACACTGGGCTACACCTTC	.	TRBV2	TRBJ1-2	.
CASSLFRDRVTDTQYF	TGTGCCAGCAGCTTATTCCGGGACAGAGTCACAGATACGCAGTATTTT	.	TRBV7-3	TRBJ2-3	TRBD1
CASSPKRGGTDTQYF	TGTGCCAGCAGCCCGAAGCGGGGGGGCACAGATACGCAGTATTTT	.	TRBV7-9	TRBJ2-3	TRBD2
CASSPRGGPGTGELFF	TGTGCCAGCAGCCCCCGGGGGGGCCCGGGCACCGGGGAGCTGTTTTTT	.	TRBV7-6	TRBJ2-2	TRBD2
CASAPGHITGELFF	TGTGCCTCCGCCCCAGGACATATCACCGGGGAGCTGTTTTTT	.	TRBV30	TRBJ2-2	.
CASSLGAREPQHF	TGTGCCAGCAGCTTAGGGGCGAGGGAGCCCCAGCATTTT	.	TRBV7-2	TRBJ1-5	.
CASSWAAGDTGELFF	TGCGCCAGCAGCTGGGCGGCGGGGGACACCGGGGAGCTGTTTTTT	.	TRBV5-1	TRBJ2-2	TRBD2
CASSARDINTGELFF	TGTGCCAGCAGCGCCCGGGACATAAACACCGGGGAGCTGTTTTTT	.	TRBV7-2	TRBJ2-2	.
CASSASANNERFF	TGTGCCAGCAGTGCCAGCGCCAACAATGAGCGGTTCTTC	.	TRBV2	TRBJ2-1	.
CASSAVPGELFF	TGTGCCAGCAGTGCAGTCCCCGGGGAGCTGTTTTTT	.	TRBV6-4	TRBJ2-2	.
CASRVGTSGYNEQFF	TGTGCCAGCAGGGTGGGGACTAGCGGTTACAATGAGCAGTTCTTC	.	TRBV6-5	TRBJ2-1	TRBD2
CASSMQVSTEAFF	TGTGCCAGTAGCATGCAGGTTTCCACTGAAGCTTTCTTT	.	TRBV19	TRBJ1-1	.
CASGLGRQGSTDTQYF	TGTGCGTCCGGACTAGGTCGTCAGGGCAGCACAGATACGCAGTATTTT	.	TRBV13	TRBJ2-3	TRBD2
CASSLRGVGSPLHF	TGTGCCAGCAGCTTACGGGGAGTGGGTTCACCCCTCCACTTT	.	TRBV7-2	TRBJ1-6	.
CASSLSSVANTEAFF	TGTGCCAGCAGCTTAAGTAGTGTCGCGAACACTGAAGCTTTCTTT	.	TRBV7-3	TRBJ1-1	.
CASSQPRSYGYTF	TGTGCCAGCAGCCAACCGCGGAGCTATGGCTACACCTTC	.	TRBV7-9	TRBJ1-2	.
CASSLKGQGHMGYTF	TGTGCCAGCAGCTTAAAGGGACAGGGTCATATGGGCTACACCTTC	.	TRBV13	TRBJ1-2	TRBD1
CASSNPRTEAFYGYTF	TGTGCCAGCAGCAACCCCCGGACAGAAGCCTTCTATGGCTACACCTTC	.	TRBV28	TRBJ1-2	.
CASSYYGVGNQPQHF	TGTGCCAGCAGTTATTACGGAGTGGGCAATCAGCCCCAGCATTTT	.	TRBV6-6	TRBJ1-5	.
CATTTGNQPQHF	TGTGCCACCACGACAGGAAATCAGCCCCAGCATTTT	.	TRBV10-3	TRBJ1-5	.